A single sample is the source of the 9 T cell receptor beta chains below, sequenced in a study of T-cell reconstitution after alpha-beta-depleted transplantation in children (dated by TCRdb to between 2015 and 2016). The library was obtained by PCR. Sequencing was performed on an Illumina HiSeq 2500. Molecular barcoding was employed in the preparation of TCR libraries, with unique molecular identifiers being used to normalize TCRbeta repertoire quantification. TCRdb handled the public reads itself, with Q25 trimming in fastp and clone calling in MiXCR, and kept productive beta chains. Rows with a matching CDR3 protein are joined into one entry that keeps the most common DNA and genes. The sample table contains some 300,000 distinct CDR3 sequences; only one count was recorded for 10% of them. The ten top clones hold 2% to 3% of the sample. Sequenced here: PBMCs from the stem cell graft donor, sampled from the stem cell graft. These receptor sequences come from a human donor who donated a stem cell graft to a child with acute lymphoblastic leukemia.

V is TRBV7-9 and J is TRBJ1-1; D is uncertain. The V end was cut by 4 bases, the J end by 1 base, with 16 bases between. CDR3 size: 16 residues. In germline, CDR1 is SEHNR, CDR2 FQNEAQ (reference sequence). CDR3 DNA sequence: TGTGCCAGCAGCTCCTATAGGCAGTCGAGGAACACTGAAGCTTTCTTT. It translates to CASSSYRQSRNTEAFF.

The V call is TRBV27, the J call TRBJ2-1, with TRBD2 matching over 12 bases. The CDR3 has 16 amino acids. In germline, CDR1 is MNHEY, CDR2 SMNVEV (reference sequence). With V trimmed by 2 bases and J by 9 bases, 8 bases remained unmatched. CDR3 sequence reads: CASSLSGLAGRCEQFF. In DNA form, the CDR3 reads TGTGCCAGCAGTTTAAGCGGACTAGCGGGAAGGTGTGAGCAGTTCTTC.

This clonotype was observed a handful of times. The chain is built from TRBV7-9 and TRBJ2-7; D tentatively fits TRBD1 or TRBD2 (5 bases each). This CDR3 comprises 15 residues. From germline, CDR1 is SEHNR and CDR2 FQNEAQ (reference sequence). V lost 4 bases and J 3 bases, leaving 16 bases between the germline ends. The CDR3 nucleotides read TGTGCCAGCAGCTCTGCCGGGGCCTGGGGCTACGAGCAGTACTTC. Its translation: CASSSAGAWGYEQYF.

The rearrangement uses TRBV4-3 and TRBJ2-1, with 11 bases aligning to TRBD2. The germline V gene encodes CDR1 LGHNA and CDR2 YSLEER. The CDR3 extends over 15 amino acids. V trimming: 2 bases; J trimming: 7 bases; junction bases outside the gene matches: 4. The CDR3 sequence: CASSQTSGSPNEQFF. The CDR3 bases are TGCGCCAGCAGCCAAACTAGCGGGAGCCCAAATGAGCAGTTCTTC.

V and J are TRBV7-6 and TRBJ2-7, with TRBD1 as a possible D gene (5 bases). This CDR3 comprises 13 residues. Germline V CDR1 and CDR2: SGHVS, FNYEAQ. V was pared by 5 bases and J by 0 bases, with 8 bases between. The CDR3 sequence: CASSADSSYEQYF. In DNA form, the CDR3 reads TGTGCCAGCAGCGCCGACAGCTCCTACGAGCAGTACTTC. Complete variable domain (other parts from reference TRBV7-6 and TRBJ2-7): GAGVSQSPRYKVTKRGQDVALRCDPISGHVSLYWYRQALGQGPEFLTYFNYEAQQDKSGLPNDRFSAERPEGSISTLTIQRTEQRDSAMYRCASSADSSYEQYFGPGTRLTVT.

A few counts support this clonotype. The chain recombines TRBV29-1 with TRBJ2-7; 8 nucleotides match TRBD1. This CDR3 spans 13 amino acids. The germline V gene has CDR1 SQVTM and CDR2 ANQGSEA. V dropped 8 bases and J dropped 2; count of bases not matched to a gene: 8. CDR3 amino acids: CSPVTGVPYEQYF. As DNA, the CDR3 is TGCAGCCCAGTGACAGGGGTTCCCTACGAGCAGTACTTC.

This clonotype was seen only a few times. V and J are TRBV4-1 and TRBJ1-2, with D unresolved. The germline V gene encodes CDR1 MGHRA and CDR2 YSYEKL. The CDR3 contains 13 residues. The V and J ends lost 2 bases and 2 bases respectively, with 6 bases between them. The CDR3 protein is CASSQSRNYGYTF. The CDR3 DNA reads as TGCGCCAGCAGCCAATCTAGGAACTATGGCTACACCTTC.

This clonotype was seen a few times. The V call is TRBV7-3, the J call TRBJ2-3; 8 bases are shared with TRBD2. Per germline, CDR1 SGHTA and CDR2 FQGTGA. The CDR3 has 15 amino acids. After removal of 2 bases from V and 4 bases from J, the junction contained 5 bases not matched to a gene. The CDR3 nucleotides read TGTGCCAGCAGCTTACAAGCGGGAGAACCAGATACGCAGTATTTT. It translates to CASSLQAGEPDTQYF.

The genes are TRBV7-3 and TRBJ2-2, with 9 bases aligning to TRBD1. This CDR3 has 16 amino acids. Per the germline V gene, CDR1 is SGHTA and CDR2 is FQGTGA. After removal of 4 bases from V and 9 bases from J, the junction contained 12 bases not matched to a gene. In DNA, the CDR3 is TGTGCCAGCAGCTCTTCCGGGACAGGGACAAAGCGGGAGCTGTTTTTT. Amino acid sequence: CASSSSGTGTKRELFF.